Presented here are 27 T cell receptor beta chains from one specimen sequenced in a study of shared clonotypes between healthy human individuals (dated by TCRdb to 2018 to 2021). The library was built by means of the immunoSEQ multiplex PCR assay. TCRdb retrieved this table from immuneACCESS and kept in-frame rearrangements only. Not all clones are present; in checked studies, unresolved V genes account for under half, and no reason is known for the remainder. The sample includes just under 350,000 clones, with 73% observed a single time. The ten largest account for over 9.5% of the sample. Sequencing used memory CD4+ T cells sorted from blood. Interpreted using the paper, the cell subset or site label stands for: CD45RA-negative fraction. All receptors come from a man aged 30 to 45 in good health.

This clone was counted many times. The chain's CDR3 is CASSPVSSGRWNEQFF. DNA for the CDR3: TGTGCCAGCAGCCCCGTTTCCAGCGGGAGATGGAATGAGCAGTTCTTC. The rearrangement joins TRBV7-9 to TRBJ2-1; 8 bases agree with TRBD2. The CDR3 extends over 16 amino acids. V dropped 5 bases and J dropped 7; count of bases not matched to a gene: 13. The germline V gene encodes CDR1 SEHNR and CDR2 FQNEAQ (reference sequence).

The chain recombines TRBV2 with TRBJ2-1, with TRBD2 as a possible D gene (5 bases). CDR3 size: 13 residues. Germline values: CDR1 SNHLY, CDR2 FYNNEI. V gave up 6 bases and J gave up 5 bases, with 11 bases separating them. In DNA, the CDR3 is TGTGCCAGCAGGAGGGATTTAGACAATGAGCAGTTCTTC. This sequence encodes CASRRDLDNEQFF.

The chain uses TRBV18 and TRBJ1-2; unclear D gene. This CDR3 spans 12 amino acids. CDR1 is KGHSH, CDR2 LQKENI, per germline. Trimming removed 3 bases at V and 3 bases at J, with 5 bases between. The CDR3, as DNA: TGTGCCAGCTCACCCGGAGACTATGGCTACACCTTC. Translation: CASSPGDYGYTF.

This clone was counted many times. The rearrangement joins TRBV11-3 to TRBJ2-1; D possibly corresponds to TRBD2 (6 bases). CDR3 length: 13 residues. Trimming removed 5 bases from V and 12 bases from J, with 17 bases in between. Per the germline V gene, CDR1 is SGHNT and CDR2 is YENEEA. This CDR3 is CASSPGTVGGQFF. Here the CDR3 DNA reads TGTGCCAGCAGCCCGGGTACTGTGGGAGGGCAGTTCTTC. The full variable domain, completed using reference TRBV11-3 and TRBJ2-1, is EAGVVQSPRYKIIEKKQPVAFWCNPISGHNTLYWYLQNLGQGPELLIRYENEEAVDDSQLPKDRFSAERLKGVDSTLKIQPAELGDSAVYLCASSPGTVGGQFFGPGTRLTVL.

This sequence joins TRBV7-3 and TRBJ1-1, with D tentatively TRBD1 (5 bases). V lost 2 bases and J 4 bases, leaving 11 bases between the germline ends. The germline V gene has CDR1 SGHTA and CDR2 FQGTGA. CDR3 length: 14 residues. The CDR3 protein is CASSLVTGATEAFF. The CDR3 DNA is TGTGCCAGCAGCTTAGTTACCGGGGCCACTGAAGCTTTCTTT. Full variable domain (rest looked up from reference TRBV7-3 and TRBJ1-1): GAGVSQTPSNKVTEKGKYVELRCDPISGHTALYWYRQSLGQGPEFLIYFQGTGAADDSGLPNDRFFAVRPEGSVSTLKIQRTERGDSAVYLCASSLVTGATEAFFGQGTRLTVV.

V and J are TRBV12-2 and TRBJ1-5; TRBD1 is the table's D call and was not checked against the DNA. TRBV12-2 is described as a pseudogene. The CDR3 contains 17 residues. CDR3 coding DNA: TGTGCAAGTCGCTTAGATGGGACAGGGCAAAGCAATCAGCCCCAGCATTTT. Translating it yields CASRLDGTGQSNQPQHF.

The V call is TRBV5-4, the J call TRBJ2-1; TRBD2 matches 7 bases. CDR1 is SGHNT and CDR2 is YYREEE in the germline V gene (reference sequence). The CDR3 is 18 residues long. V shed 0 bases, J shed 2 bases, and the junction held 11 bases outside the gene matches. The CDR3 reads CASSLGGPGAGTYNEQFF. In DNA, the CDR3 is TGTGCCAGCAGCTTGGGGGGACCCGGAGCGGGAACCTACAATGAGCAGTTCTTC.

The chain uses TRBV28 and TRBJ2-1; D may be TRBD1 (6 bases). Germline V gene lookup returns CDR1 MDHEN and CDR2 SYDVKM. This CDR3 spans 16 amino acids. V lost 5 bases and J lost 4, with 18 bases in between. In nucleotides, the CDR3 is TGTGCCAGCAGTCGACCGGGACAATCGCTTTACAATGAGCAGTTCTTC. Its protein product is CASSRPGQSLYNEQFF.

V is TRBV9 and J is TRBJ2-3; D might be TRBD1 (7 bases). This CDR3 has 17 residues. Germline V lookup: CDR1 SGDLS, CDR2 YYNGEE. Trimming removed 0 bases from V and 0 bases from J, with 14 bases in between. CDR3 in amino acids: CASSVGRRDRSTDTQYF. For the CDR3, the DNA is TGTGCCAGCAGCGTAGGTCGGCGGGACAGAAGCACAGATACGCAGTATTTT.

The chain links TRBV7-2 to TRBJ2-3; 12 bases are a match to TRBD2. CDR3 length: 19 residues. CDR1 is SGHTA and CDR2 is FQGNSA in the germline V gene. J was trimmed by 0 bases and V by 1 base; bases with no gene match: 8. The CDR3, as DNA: TGTGCCAGCAGCTTAGGGCTAGCGGGAGGGCCAAAAAGCACAGATACGCAGTATTTT. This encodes CASSLGLAGGPKSTDTQYF.

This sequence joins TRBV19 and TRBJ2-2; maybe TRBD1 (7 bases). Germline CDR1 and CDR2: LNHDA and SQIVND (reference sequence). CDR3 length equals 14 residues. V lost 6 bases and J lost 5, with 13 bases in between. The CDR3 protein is CASRHPGGTGELFF. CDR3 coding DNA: TGTGCCAGTAGGCATCCAGGGGGGACCGGGGAGCTGTTTTTT.

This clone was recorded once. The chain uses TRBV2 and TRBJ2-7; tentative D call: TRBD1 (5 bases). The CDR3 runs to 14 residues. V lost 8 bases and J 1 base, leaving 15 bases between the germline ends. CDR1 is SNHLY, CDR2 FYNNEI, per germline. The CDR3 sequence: CASSQGQLSYEQYF. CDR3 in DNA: TGTGCCAGCTCCCAGGGCCAGCTTTCCTACGAGCAGTACTTC.

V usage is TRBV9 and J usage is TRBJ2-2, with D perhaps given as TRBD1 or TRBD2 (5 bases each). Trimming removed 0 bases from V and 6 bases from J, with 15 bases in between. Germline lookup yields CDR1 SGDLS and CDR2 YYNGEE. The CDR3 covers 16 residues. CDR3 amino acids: CASSVGDPSHSGELFF. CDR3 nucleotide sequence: TGTGCCAGCAGCGTAGGGGACCCCTCTCATTCCGGGGAGCTGTTTTTT. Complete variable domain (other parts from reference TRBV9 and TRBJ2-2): DSGVTQTPKHLITATGQRVTLRCSPRSGDLSVYWYQQSLDQGLQFLIQYYNGEERAKGNILERFSAQQFPDLHSELNLSSLELGDSALYFCASSVGDPSHSGELFFGEGSRLTVL.

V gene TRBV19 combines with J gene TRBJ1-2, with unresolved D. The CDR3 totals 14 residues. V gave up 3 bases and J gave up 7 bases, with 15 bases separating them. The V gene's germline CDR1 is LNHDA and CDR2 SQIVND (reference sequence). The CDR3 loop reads CASSMVPSGGGYTF. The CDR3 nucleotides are TGTGCCAGTAGTATGGTACCCAGTGGAGGTGGCTACACCTTC.

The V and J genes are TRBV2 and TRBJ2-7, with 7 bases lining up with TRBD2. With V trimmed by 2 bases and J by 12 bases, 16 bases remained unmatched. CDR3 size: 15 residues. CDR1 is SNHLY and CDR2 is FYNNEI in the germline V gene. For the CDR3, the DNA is TGTGCCAGCAGTGAACCCTCGGGACTAACTACGAGCTTGTACTTC. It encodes CASSEPSGLTTSLYF.

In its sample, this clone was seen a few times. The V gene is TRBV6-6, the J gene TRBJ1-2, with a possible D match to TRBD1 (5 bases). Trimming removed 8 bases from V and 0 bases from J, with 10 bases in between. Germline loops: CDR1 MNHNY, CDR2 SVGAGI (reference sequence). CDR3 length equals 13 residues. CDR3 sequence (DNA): TGTGCCAGCGCACCGGGGCCTAACTATGGCTACACCTTC. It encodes CASAPGPNYGYTF.

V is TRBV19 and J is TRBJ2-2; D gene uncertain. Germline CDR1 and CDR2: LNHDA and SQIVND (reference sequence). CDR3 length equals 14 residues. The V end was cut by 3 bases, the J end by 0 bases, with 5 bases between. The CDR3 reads CASSISTNTGELFF. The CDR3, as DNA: TGTGCCAGTAGTATTAGCACGAACACCGGGGAGCTGTTTTTT.

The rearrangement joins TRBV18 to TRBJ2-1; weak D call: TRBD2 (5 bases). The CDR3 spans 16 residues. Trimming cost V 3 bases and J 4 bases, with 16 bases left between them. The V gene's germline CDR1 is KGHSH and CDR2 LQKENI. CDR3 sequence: CASSPTASYRYNEQFF. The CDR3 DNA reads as TGTGCCAGCTCACCCACGGCTAGCTACAGATACAATGAGCAGTTCTTC.

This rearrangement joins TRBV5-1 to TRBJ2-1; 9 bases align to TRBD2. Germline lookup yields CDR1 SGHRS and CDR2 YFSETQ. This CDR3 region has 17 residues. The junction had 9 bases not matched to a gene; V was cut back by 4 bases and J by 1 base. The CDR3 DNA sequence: TGCGCCAGCAGCCCATTTAGCGGGAGTGGATCCTACAATGAGCAGTTCTTC. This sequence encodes CASSPFSGSGSYNEQFF. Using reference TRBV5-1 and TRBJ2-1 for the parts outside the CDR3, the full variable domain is KAGVTQTPRYLIKTRGQQVTLSCSPISGHRSVSWYQQTPGQGLQFLFEYFSETQRNKGNFPGRFSGRQFSNSRSEMNVSTLELGDSALYLCASSPFSGSGSYNEQFFGPGTRLTVL.

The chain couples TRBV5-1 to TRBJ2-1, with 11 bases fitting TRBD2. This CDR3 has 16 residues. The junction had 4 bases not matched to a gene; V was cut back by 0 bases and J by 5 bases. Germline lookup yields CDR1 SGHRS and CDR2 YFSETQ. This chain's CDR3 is CASSLGPGLADNEQFF. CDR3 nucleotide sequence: TGCGCCAGCAGCTTGGGACCGGGACTAGCGGACAATGAGCAGTTCTTC.

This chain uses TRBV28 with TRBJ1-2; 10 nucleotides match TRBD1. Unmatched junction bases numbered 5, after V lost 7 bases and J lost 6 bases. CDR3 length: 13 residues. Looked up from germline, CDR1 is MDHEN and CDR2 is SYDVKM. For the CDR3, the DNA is TGTGCCAGCAAGCGACAGGGGGCGGATGGCTACACCTTC. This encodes CASKRQGADGYTF.

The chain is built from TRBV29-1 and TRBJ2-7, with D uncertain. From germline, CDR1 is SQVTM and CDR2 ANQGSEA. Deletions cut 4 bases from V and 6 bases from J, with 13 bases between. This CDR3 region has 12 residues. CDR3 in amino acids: CSVVTPTSEQYF. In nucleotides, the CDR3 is TGCAGCGTTGTTACCCCCACGTCCGAGCAGTACTTC.

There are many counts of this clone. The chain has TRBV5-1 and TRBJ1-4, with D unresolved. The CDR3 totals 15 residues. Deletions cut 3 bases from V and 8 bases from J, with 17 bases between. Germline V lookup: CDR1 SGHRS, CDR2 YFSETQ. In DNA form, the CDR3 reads TGCGCCAGCAGCTCCGTGACCTCCGGAGGGGAAAAACTGTTTTTT. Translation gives CASSSVTSGGEKLFF.

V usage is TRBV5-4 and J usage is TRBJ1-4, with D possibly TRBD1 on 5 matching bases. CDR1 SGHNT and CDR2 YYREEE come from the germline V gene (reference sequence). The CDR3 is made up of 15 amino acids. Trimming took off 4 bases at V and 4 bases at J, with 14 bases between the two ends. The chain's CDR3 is CASSPGDGFNEKLFF. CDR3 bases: TGTGCCAGCAGCCCTGGGGACGGATTTAATGAAAAACTGTTTTTT.

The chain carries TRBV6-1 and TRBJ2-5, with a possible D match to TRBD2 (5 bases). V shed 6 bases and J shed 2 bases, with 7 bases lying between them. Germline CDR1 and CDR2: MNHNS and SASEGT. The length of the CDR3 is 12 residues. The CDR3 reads CASRDLQETQYF. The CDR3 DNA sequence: TGTGCCAGCAGGGACTTACAAGAGACCCAGTACTTC.

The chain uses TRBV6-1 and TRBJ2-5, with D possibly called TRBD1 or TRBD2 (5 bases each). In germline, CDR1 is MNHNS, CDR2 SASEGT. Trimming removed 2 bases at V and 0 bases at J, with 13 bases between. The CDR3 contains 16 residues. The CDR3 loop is CASSEYWGKNQETQYF. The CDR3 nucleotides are TGTGCCAGCAGTGAATATTGGGGGAAAAACCAAGAGACCCAGTACTTC.

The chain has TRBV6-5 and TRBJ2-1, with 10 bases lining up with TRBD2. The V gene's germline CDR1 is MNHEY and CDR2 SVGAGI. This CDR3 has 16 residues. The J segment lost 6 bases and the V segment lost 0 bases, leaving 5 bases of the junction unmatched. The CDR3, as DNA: TGTGCCAGCAGTTACTCATCTAGCGGGGGTTTCAATGAGCAGTTCTTC. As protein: CASSYSSSGGFNEQFF.